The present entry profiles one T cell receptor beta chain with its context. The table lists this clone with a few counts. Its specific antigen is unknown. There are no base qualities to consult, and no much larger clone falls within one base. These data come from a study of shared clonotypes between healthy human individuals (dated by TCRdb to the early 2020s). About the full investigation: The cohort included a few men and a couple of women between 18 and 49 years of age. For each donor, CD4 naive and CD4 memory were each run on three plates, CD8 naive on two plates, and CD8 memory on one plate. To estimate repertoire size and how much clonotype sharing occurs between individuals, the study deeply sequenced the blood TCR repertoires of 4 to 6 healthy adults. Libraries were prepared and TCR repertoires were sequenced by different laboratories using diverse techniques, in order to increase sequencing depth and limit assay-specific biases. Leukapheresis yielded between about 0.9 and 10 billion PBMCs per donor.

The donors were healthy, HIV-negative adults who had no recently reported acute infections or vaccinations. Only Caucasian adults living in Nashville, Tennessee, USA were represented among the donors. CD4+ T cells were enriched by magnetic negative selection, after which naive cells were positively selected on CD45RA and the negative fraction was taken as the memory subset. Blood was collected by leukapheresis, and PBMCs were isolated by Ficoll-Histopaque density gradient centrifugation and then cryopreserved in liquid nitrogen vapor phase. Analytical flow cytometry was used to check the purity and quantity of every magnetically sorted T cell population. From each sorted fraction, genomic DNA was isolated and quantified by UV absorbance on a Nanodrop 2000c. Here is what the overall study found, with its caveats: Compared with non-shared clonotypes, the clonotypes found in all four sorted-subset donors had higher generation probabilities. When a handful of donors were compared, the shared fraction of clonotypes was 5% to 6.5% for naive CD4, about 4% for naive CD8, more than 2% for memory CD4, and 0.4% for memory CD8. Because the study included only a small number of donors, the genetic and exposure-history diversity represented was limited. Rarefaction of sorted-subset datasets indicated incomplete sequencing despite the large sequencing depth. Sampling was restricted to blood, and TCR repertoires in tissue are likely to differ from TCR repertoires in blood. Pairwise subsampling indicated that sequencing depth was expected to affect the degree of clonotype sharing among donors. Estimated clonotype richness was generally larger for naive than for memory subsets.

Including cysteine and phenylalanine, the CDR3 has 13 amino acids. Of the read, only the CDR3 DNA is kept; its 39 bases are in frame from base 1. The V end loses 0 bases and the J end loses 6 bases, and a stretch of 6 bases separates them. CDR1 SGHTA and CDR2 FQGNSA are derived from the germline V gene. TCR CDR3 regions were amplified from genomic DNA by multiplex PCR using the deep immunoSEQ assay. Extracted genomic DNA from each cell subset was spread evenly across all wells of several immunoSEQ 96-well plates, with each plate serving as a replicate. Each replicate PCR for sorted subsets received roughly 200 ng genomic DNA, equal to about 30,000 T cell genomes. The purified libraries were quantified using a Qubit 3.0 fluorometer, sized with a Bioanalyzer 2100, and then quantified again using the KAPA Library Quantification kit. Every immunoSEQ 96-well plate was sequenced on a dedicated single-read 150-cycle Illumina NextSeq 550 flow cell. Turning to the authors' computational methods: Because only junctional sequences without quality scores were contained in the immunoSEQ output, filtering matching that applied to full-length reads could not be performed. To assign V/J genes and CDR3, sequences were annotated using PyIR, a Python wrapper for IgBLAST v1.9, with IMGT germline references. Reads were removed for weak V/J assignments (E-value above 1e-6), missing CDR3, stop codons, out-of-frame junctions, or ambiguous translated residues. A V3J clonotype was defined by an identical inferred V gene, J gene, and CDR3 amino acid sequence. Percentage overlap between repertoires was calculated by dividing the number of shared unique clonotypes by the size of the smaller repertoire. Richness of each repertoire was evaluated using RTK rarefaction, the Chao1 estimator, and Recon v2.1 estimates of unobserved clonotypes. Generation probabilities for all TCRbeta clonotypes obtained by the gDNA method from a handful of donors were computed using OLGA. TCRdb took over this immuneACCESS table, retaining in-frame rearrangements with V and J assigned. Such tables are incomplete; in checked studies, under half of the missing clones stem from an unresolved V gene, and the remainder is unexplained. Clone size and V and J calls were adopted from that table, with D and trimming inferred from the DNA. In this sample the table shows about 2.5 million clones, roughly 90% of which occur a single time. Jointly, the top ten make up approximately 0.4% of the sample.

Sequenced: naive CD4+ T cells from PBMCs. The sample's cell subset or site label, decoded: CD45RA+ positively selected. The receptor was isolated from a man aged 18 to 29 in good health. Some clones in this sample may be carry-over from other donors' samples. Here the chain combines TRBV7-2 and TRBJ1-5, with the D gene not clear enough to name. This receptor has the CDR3 CASSLATSQPQHF. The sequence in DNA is TGTGCCAGCAGCTTAGCGACAAGTCAGCCCCAGCATTTT.